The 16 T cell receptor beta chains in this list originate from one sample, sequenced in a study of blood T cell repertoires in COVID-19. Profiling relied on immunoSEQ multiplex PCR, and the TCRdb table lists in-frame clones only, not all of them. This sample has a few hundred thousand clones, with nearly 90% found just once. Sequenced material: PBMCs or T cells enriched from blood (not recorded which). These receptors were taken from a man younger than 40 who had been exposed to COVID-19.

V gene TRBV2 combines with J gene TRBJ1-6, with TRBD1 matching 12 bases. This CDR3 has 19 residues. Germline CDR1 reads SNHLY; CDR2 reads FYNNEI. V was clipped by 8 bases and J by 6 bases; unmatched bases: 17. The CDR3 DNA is TGTGCCAGCGACCCCGGCGGGACAGGGGGCTCCATGTTTAATTCACCCCTCCACTTT. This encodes CASDPGGTGGSMFNSPLHF. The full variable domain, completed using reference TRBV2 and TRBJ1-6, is EPEVTQTPSHQVTQMGQEVILRCVPISNHLYFYWYRQILGQKVEFLVSFYNNEISEKSEIFDDQFSVERPDGSNFTLKIRSTKLEDSAMYFCASDPGGTGGSMFNSPLHFGNGTRLTVT.

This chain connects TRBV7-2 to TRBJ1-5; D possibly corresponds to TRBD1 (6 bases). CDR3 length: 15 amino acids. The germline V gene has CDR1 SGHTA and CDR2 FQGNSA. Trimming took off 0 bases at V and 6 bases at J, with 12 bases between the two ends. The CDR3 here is CASSLAPGVGQPQHF. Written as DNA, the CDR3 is TGTGCCAGCAGCTTAGCGCCAGGGGTAGGTCAGCCCCAGCATTTT. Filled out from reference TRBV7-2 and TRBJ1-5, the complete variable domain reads GAGVSQSPSNKVTEKGKDVELRCDPISGHTALYWYRQSLGQGLEFLIYFQGNSAPDKSGLPSDRFSAERTGGSVSTLTIQRTQQEDSAVYLCASSLAPGVGQPQHFGDGTRLSIL.

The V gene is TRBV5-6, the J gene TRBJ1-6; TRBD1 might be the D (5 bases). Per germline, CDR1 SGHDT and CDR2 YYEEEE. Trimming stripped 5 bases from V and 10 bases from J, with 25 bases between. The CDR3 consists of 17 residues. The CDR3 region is CASSLGQVWMGGSPLHF. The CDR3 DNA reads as TGTGCCAGCAGTTTAGGACAAGTCTGGATGGGTGGATCACCCCTCCACTTT.

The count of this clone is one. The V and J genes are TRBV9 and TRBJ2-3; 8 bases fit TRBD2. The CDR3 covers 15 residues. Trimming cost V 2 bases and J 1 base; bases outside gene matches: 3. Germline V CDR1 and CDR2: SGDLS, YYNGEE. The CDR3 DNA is TGTGCCAGCAGCGTGTTTAGCGGGGGCACAGATACGCAGTATTTT. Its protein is CASSVFSGGTDTQYF. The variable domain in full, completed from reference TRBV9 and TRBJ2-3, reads DSGVTQTPKHLITATGQRVTLRCSPRSGDLSVYWYQQSLDQGLQFLIQYYNGEERAKGNILERFSAQQFPDLHSELNLSSLELGDSALYFCASSVFSGGTDTQYFGPGTRLTVL.

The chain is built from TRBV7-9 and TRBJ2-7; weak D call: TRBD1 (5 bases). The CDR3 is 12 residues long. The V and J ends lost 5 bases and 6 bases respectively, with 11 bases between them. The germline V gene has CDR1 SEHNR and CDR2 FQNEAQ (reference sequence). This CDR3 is CASSTGSTEQYF. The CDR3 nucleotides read TGTGCCAGCAGCACAGGATCCACCGAGCAGTACTTC. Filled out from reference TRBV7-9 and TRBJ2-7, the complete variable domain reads DTGVSQNPRHKITKRGQNVTFRCDPISEHNRLYWYRQTLGQGPEFLTYFQNEAQLEKSRLLSDRFSAERPKGSFSTLEIQRTEQGDSAMYLCASSTGSTEQYFGPGTRLTVT.

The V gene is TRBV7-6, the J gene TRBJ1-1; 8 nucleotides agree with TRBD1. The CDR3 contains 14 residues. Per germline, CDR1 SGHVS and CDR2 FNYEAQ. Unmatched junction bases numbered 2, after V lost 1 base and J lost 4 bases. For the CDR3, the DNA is TGTGCCAGCAGCTTAGTAACAGGGGGCACTGAAGCTTTCTTT. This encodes CASSLVTGGTEAFF.

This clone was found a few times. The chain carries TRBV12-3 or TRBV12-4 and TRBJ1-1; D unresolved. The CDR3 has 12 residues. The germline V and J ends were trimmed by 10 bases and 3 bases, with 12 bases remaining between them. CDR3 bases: TGTGCCACTCGCGGTGGGTACACTGAAGCTTTCTTT. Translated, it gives CATRGGYTEAFF.

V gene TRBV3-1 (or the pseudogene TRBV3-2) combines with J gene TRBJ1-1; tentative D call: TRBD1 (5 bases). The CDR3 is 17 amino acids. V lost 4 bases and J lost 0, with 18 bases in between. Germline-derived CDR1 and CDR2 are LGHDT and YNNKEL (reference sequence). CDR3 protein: CASSPVSGLSVNTEAFF. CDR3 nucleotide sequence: TGTGCCAGCAGCCCCGTGTCGGGACTATCCGTGAACACTGAAGCTTTCTTT.

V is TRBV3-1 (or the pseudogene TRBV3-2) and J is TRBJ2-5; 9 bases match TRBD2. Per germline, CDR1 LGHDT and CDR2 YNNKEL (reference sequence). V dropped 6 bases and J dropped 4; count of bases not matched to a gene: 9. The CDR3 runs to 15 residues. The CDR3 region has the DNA TGTGCCAGCAGACGCATGGCGGGGGGGCTAGAGACCCAGTACTTC. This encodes CASRRMAGGLETQYF.

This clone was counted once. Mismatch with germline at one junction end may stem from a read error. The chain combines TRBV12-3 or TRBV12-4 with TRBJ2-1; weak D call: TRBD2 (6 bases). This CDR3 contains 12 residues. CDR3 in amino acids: CASSILPGLGLF. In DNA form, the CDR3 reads TGTGCCAGCAGTATCCTTCCGGGACTGGGACTCTTC.

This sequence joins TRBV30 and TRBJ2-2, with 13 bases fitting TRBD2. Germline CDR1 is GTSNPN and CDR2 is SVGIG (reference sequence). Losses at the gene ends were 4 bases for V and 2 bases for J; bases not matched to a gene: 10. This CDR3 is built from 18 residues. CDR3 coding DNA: TGTGCCTGGACCCGACCGAGGACTAGCGGGGGTAACACCGGGGAGCTGTTTTTT. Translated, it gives CAWTRPRTSGGNTGELFF.

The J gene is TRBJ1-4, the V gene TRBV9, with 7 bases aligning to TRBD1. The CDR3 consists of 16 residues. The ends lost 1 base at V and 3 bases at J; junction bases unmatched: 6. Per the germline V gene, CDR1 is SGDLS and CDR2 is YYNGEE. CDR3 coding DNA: TGTGCCAGCAGCGTACAGGGGGTTGGGGCTAATGAAAAACTGTTTTTT. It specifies CASSVQGVGANEKLFF.

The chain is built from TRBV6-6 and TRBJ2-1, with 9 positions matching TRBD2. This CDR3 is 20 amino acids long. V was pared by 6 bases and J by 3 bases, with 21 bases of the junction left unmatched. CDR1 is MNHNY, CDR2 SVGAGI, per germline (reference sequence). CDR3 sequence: CASSPLGIIRTSEGYNEQFF. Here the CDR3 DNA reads TGTGCCAGCAGCCCCCTAGGGATTATTAGGACTAGCGAGGGCTACAATGAGCAGTTCTTC.

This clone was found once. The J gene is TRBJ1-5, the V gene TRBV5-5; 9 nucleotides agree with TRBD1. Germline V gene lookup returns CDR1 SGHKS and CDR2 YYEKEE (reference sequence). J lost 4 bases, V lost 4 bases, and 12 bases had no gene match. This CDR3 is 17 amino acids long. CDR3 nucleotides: TGTGCCAGCAGCCAACAACCGGGACAGGGTTGGAATCAGCCCCAGCATTTT. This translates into CASSQQPGQGWNQPQHF.

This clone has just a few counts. CDR3 region: CASSLAGQSQETQYF. CDR3 coding DNA: TGTGCCAGCAGCTTAGCGGGACAGAGTCAAGAGACCCAGTACTTC. The chain is built from TRBV7-6 and TRBJ2-5, with 7 positions matching TRBD1. The germline V gene has CDR1 SGHVS and CDR2 FNYEAQ. There are 15 residues in the CDR3. V was pared by 0 bases and J by 2 bases, with 3 bases of the junction left unmatched.

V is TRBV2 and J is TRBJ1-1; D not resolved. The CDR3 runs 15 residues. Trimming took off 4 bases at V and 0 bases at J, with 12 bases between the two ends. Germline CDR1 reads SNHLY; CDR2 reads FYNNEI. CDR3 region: CASSARLLMNTEAFF. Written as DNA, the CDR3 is TGTGCCAGCAGTGCCCGACTGCTGATGAACACTGAAGCTTTCTTT.